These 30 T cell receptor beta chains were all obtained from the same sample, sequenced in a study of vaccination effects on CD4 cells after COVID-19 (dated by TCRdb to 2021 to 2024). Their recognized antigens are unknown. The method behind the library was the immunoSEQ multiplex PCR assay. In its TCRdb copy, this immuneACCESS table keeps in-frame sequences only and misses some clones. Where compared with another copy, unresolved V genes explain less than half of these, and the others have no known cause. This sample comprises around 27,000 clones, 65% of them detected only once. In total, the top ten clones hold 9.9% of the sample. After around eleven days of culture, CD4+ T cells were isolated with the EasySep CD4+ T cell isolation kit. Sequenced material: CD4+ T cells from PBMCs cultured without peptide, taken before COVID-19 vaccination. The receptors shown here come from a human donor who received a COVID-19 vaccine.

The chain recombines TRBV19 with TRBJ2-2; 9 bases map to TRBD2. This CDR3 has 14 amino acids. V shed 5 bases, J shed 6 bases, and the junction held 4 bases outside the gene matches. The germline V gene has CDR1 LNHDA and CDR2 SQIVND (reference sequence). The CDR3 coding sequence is TGTGCCAGTAGTGGGGCGGGAGGGGCCGGGGAGCTGTTTTTT. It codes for CASSGAGGAGELFF.

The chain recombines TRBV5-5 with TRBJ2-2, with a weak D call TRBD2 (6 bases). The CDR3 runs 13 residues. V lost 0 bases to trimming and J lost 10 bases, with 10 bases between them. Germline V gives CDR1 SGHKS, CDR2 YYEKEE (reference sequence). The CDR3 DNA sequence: TGTGCCAGCAGCTTGGGACTAGTGTTGGAGCTGTTTTTT. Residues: CASSLGLVLELFF.

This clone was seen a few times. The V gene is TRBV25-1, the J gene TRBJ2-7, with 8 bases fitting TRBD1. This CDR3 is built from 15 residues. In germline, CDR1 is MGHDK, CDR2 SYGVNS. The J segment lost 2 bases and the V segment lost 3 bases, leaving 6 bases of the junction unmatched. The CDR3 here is CASSDPGQEPYEQYF. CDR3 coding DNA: TGTGCCAGCAGTGATCCGGGACAGGAGCCCTACGAGCAGTACTTC.

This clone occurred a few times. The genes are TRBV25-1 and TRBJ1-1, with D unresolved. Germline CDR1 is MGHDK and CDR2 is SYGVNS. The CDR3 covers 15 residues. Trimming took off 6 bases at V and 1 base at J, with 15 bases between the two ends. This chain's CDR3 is CASRPGGLQNTEAFF. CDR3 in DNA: TGTGCCAGCAGGCCCGGAGGGCTGCAGAACACTGAAGCTTTCTTT.

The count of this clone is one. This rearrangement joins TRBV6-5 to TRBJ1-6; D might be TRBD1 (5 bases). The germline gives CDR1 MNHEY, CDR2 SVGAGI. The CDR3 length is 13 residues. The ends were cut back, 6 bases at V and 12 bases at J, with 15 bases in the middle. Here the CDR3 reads CASSNRRGRPLHF. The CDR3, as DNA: TGTGCCAGCAGCAACAGGAGGGGTCGACCCCTCCACTTT.

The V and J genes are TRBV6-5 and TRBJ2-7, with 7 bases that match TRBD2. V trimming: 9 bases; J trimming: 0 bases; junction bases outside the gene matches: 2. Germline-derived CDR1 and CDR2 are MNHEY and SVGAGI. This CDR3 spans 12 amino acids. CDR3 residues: CASLAGSYEQYF. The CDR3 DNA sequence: TGTGCCAGTTTAGCGGGCTCCTACGAGCAGTACTTC.

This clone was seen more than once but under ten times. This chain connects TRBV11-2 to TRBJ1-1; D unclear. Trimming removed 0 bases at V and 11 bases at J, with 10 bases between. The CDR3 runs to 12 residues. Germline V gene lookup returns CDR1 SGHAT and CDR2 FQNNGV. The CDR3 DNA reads TGTGCCAGCAGCTTAGATTTACAGAACGCTTTCTTT. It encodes CASSLDLQNAFF.

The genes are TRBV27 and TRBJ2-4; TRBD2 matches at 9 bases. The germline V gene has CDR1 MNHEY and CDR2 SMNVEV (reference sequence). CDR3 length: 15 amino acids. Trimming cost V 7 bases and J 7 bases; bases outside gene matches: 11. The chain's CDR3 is CASNSVAGGSNIQYF. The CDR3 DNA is TGTGCCAGCAATTCGGTTGCGGGAGGGAGTAACATTCAGTACTTC.

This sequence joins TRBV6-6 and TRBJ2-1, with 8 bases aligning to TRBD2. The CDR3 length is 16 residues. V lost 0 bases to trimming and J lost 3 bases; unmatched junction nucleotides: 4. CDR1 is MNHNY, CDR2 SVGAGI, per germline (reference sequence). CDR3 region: CASSYSSSGLYNEQFF. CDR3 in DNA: TGTGCCAGCAGTTACTCGTCTAGCGGGCTCTACAATGAGCAGTTCTTC.

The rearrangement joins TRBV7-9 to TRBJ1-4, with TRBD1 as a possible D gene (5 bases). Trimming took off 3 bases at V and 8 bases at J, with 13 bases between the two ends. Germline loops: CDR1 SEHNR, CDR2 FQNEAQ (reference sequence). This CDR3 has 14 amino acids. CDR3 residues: CASSLRGGAEKLFF. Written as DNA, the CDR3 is TGTGCCAGCAGCTTGCGGGGGGGAGCCGAAAAACTGTTTTTT.

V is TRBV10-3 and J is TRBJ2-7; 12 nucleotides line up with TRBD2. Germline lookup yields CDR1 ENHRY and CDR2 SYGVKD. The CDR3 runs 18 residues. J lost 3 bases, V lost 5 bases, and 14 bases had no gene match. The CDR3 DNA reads TGTGCCATCAGTAGGGCGTTATCGGCGACTAGCGGGAGCTACGAGCAGTACTTC. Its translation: CAISRALSATSGSYEQYF.

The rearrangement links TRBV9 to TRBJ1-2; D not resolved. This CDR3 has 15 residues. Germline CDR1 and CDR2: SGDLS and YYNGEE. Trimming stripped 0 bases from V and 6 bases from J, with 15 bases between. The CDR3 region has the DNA TGTGCCAGCAGCGTAGTGTCCTCGGGTGTGAATGGCTACACCTTC. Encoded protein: CASSVVSSGVNGYTF.

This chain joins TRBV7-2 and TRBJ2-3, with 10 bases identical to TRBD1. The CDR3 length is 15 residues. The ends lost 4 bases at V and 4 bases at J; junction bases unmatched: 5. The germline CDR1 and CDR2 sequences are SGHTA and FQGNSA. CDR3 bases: TGTGCCAGCAGCTGGCGGGACAGGGGTGCAGATACGCAGTATTTT. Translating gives CASSWRDRGADTQYF.

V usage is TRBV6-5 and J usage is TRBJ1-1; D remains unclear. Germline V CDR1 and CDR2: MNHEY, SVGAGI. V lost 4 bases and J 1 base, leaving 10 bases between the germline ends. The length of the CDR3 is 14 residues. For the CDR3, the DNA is TGTGCCAGCAGTTCACGAGACAAGAACACTGAAGCTTTCTTT. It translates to CASSSRDKNTEAFF.

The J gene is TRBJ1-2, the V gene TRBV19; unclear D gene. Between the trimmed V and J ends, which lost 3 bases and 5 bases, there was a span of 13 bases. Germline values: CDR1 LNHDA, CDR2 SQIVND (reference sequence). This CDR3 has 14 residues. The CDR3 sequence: CASSIRPPQYGYTF. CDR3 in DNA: TGTGCCAGTAGTATCCGTCCCCCTCAATATGGCTACACCTTC.

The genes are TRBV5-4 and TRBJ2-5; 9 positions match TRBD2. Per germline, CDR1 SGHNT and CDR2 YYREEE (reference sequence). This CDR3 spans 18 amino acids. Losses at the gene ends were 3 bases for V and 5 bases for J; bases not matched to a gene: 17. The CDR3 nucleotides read TGTGCCAGCAGCTGGGGCTCTAGCGGGGTAACTCTCGGGGAGACCCAGTACTTC. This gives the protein CASSWGSSGVTLGETQYF.

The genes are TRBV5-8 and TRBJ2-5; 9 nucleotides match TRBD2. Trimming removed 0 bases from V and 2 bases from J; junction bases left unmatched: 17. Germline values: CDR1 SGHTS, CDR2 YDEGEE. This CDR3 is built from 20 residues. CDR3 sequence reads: CASSLDLASGIIGRQETQYF. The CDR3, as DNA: TGTGCCAGCAGCTTGGATCTGGCTAGCGGGATTATTGGAAGACAAGAGACCCAGTACTTC.

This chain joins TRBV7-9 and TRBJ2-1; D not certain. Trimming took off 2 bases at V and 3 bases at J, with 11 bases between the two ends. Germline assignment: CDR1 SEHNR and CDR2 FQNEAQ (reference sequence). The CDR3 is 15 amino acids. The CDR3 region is CASSLTRGRYNEQFF. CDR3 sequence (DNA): TGTGCCAGCAGCTTAACCCGCGGTCGCTACAATGAGCAGTTCTTC.

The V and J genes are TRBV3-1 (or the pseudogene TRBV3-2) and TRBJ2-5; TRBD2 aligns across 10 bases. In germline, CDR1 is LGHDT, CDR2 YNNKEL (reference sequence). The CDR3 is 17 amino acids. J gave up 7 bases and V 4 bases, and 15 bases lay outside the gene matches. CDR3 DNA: TGTGCCAGCAGCCCCCGGGGTAGCGGGAGGTTTGATGGGACCCAGTACTTC. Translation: CASSPRGSGRFDGTQYF.

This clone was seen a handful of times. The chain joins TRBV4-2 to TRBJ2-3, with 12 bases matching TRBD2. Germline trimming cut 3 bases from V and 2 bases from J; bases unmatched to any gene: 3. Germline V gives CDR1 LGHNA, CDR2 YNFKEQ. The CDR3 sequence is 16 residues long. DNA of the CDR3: TGTGCCAGCAGCCATCGGACTAGCGGGATCACAGATACGCAGTATTTT. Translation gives CASSHRTSGITDTQYF.

The CDR3 nucleotides are TGCAGCGTAGGGGGACAGGGTGGCTACACCTTC. Its protein is CSVGGQGGYTF. The chain couples TRBV29-1 to TRBJ1-2, with 9 bases fitting TRBD1. This CDR3 contains 11 residues. Germline V gene sequence: CDR1 SQVTM, CDR2 ANQGSEA. J lost 7 bases, V lost 6 bases, and 3 bases had no gene match.

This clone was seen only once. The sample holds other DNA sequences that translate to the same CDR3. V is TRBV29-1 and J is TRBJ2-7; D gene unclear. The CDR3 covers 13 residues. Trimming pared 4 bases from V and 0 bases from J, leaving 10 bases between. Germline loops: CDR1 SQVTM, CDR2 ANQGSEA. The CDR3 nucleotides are TGCAGCGTTGTATCCTTACCCTCCTACGAGCAGTACTTC. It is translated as CSVVSLPSYEQYF.

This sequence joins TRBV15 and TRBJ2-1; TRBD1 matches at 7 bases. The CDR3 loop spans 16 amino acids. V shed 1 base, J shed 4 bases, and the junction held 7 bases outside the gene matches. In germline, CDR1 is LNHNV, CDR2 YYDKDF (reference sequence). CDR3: CATSRVGQGEYNEQFF. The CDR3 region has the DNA TGTGCCACCAGCAGAGTTGGGCAGGGGGAGTACAATGAGCAGTTCTTC.

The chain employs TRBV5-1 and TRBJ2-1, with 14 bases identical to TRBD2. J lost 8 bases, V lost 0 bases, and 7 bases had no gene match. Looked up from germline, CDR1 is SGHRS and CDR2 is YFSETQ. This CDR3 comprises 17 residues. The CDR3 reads CASSLAGTSGSPDEQFF. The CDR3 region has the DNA TGCGCCAGCAGCTTGGCCGGGACTAGCGGGAGTCCGGATGAGCAGTTCTTC.

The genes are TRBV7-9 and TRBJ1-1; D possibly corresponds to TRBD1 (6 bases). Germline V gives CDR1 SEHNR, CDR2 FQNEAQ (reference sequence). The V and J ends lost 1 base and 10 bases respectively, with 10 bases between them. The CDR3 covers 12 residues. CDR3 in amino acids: CASSLDREGAFF. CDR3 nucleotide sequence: TGTGCCAGCAGCTTAGACAGGGAAGGAGCTTTCTTT.

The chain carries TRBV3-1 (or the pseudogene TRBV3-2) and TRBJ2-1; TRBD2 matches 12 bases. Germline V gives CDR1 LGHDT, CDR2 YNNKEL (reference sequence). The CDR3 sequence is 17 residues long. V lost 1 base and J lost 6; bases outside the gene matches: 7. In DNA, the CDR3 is TGTGCCAGCAGCCAAGCTCTAGCGGGAGGGCCCCTCAATGAGCAGTTCTTC. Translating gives CASSQALAGGPLNEQFF.

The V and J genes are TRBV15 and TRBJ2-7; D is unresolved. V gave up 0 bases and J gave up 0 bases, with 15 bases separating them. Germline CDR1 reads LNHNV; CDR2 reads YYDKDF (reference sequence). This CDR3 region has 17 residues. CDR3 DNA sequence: TGTGCCACCAGCAGAGATTATGGCGGTGGCGGCTCCTACGAGCAGTACTTC. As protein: CATSRDYGGGGSYEQYF.

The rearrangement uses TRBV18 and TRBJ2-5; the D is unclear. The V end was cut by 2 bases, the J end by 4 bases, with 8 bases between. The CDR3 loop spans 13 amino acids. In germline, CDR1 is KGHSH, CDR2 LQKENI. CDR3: CASSPRNGETQYF. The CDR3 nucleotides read TGTGCCAGCTCACCAAGAAATGGAGAGACCCAGTACTTC.

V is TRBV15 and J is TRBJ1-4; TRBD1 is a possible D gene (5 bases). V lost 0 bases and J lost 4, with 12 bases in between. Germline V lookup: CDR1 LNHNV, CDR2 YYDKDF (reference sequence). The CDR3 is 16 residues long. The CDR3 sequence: CATSRETGLSNEKLFF. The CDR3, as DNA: TGTGCCACCAGCAGAGAAACAGGTCTTAGTAATGAAAAACTGTTTTTT.

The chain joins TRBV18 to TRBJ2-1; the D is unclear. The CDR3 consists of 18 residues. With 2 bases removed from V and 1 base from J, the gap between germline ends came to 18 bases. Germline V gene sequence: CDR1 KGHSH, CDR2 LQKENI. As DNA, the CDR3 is TGTGCCAGCTCACCATGGTTCCCCCGGGTGGGTTCCTACAATGAGCAGTTCTTC. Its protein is CASSPWFPRVGSYNEQFF.